The clone carrying this TCR beta chain was counted ten times or more. The sample originates from a study of patients and donors after allogeneic stem cell transplantation. One entry per CDR3 protein results from TCRdb running MiXCR on the RT-PCR reads. In the table there are 900,000 to 1,000,000 distinct CDR3 sequences, roughly 18% of which are singletons. CDR1 SEHNR and CDR2 FQNEAQ come from the germline V gene (reference sequence). Trimming at V came to 3 bases and at J to 3 bases, leaving 4 bases not matched to a gene. This CDR3 contains 14 residues. The J gene is TRBJ2-7, the V gene TRBV7-9; 8 bases are shared with TRBD1. This sequence originates from a human donor who was either an allogeneic HSCT recipient or a stem cell or donor lymphocyte infusion donor (not recorded which). It is not recorded whose cells these are; they may come from a transplant donor. Specimen: blood, either unsorted or a sorted T cell fraction (not recorded which). This chain's CDR3 is CASSLPGTGYEQYF. The CDR3 nucleotides are TGTGCCAGCAGCTTGCCAGGGACAGGCTACGAGCAGTACTTC. The full variable domain, rest sourced from reference TRBV7-9 and TRBJ2-7, is DTGVSQNPRHKITKRGQNVTFRCDPISEHNRLYWYRQTLGQGPEFLTYFQNEAQLEKSRLLSDRFSAERPKGSFSTLEIQRTEQGDSAMYLCASSLPGTGYEQYFGPGTRLTVT.